This T cell receptor (beta chain) comes out of a study of naive and memory T cell subsets (dated by TCRdb to about 2017). The study in broad terms: Sorted naive and memory T cell subsets from peripheral blood were analyzed in the study using a UMI-based, open-source pipeline for TCR alpha and beta sequencing. IgG serology results and the functional CMV T cell responses were in complete agreement. RNA was DNase-treated and reverse transcribed with TCR constant-region primers, mostly using SuperScript III.

CDR1 and CDR2 (SNHLY, FYNNEI) derive from the germline V gene. V is clipped by 9 bases and J by 0 bases, and the sequence between their germline boundaries is 14 bases long. The CDR3 spans 14 residues, from the cysteine through the phenylalanine. Only CDR3 DNA is held: 42 bases, read in frame from base 1. From the second PCR step on, the TCR alpha and beta chain libraries were amplified in separate reactions. To determine each donor's CMV status, fresh PBMCs were stimulated overnight with CMV viral lysate, and IFNgamma production from CD4+ T cells was then assessed. CD4 T cells were positively selected using Miltenyi beads, after which CD8 T cells were positively selected from the CD4-negative fraction. Cells were stained for CD3, CD4, CD8, CD45RA, CD27 and a live/dead dye and were sorted on a BD Aria II into four subsets based on CD45RA and CD27. Blood was obtained from three healthy volunteers, and the blood from each volunteer was fractionated into CD4 and CD8 T cells and subsequently into four differentiation subsets. Roughly 0.11 L of peripheral blood was drawn per donor, and PBMC were isolated by Ficoll-Paque PLUS density-gradient centrifugation. Sorted cells were lysed in RLT buffer, after which RNA was extracted using a Qiagen RNeasy kit and stored at -80 degrees C.

This clonotype was found many times. Its binding antigen is unknown. No qualities accompany the bases; no much larger clone lies one base away. The library relied on UMI-ligation and nested PCR. The beta constant-region primer was an equimolar mix of two oligonucleotides covering both TRBC1 and TRBC2. The ligated cDNA went through four rounds of PCR with nested alpha and beta constant-region primers together with the SP2 primer. A single-stranded oligonucleotide bearing the SP2 primer plus a 12-nucleotide UMI was ligated onto the 3' end of the cDNA by T4 RNA ligase 1. Incubation of the ligation reaction lasted 20-24 hours at 16 degrees C. PCR2 was usually performed as a SYBR Green qPCR and halted at a preset threshold so that over-amplification would not occur. All purifications after the first were performed with Agencourt AMPure XP magnetic beads. Libraries were quantified by Qubit and checked on a TapeStation, where a main peak was expected near 650 bp. Sequencing of the pooled libraries was done on an Illumina MiSeq using v2 2x251 paired-end kits, which typically yielded roughly 0.9-2.2 million reads per sample. Each sample's library went into the pool at roughly 4 nM, and about 4.5-8% PhiX was added to help with cluster recognition. In the paper's pipeline: FASTQ reads processed by Demultiplexor were assigned V and J genes by Decombinator through tag matching that tolerated a single base-pair mismatch. By using UMIs, Collapsinator corrected both sequencing errors and the frequency errors caused by PCR heterogeneity. CDR3Translator translated TCRs and extracted CDR3s from the conserved cysteine to the FGXG phenylalanine, flagging non-productive sequences. Gini, Shannon entropy and inverse Simpson indices were computed after subsampling the repertoires to the same number of UMI-defined TCRs. Within the linear range, a power law was fitted by maximum likelihood to the distributions of clonotype abundance. Similar UMI counts, unique TCR numbers and clonal distributions were obtained with the pipeline and with MIGEC on one naive CD8 sample. One analysis removed from the naive repertoire any naive TCRs that were also found in any memory subset from the same donor. A set of 7,322 CMV-associated CDR3 sequences, compiled from VDJdb and a published dataset, was used to search the repertoires. The public reads were reanalyzed by TCRdb: fastp trimming at Q25, MiXCR alignment, in-frame beta chains only. Each CDR3 protein gets just one entry, which takes the most common genes and DNA from the rows behind it. TCRdb, not the original authors, processed these V and J calls. The sample table shows around 160,000 distinct CDR3 sequences, and approximately 22% are seen once. The ten top clones hold less than 0.13% of the sample.

General findings and caveats noted by the study authors: Once error correction was done, more than 90% of naive TCR sequences showed up just once, which made the naive abundance distributions much steeper than those of the memory subsets. Naive repertoires, especially CD8, contained a few larger clonotypes, possibly memory cells re-expressing CD45RA. RNA-based TCR counts may be affected by expression changes linked to T cell activation and differentiation. A power law was followed by TCR abundance, with an exponent that differed between naive and memory subsets but was consistent across the three individuals. Single alpha or beta chain sequences, rather than paired alpha/beta receptors, were used to define clonotypes. Gini index rose and Shannon and inverse Simpson diversity fell from naive through CM, EM and EMRA in both CD4 and CD8 cells. The repertoire findings for the naive and memory subsets could not be validated against a ground truth, as none was available.

This receptor was taken from a human donor in good health. The specimen was naive CD4+ T cells from blood. Read against the paper, the sample's cell subset or site label means: naive T cells, CD45RA high CD27+. Recombination connected TRBV2 to TRBJ1-1; the D region possibly corresponds to TRBD1 (6 bases align). CDR3 region: CARKRGEMNTEAFF. The nucleotide sequence reads TGTGCCAGGAAAAGGGGGGAAATGAACACTGAAGCTTTCTTT.